These 16 T cell receptor beta chains were sequenced from one sample in a study of blood T cell repertoires in COVID-19. Here immunoSEQ multiplex PCR was the method, and the copy in TCRdb shows in-frame clones only, minus some. The data hold 60,000 or so clones, with more than 65% observed a single time. Input material: peripheral blood. These receptor sequences come from a human donor in a cohort sampled during active COVID-19.

The CDR3 DNA sequence: TGTGCCAGCTCACCAGGGACAGGGCGAGGTTACGAGCAGTACTTC. Protein sequence: CASSPGTGRGYEQYF. V usage is TRBV18 and J usage is TRBJ2-7; TRBD1 agrees at 9 bases. This CDR3 comprises 15 residues. Trimming removed 2 bases from V and 4 bases from J; junction bases left unmatched: 6. CDR1 and CDR2 (germline): KGHSH, LQKENI.

The chain employs TRBV29-1 and TRBJ2-1, with D perhaps TRBD1 (6 bases). V lost 6 bases to trimming and J lost 8 bases, with 17 bases between them. The CDR3 covers 13 residues. From germline, CDR1 is SQVTM and CDR2 ANQGSEA. The CDR3 DNA reads TGCAGCGTCAGGGGCAGGGGACCTCATGAGCAGTTCTTC. Amino acid sequence: CSVRGRGPHEQFF.

The rearrangement uses TRBV28 and TRBJ1-4; TRBD1 aligns across 9 bases. This CDR3 comprises 15 residues. The ends lost 3 bases at V and 5 bases at J; junction bases unmatched: 4. The germline V gene encodes CDR1 MDHEN and CDR2 SYDVKM. CDR3 nucleotide sequence: TGTGCCAGCAGTTTCCCCGGGACAGGGAATGAAAAACTGTTTTTT. This encodes CASSFPGTGNEKLFF.

V gene TRBV3-1 (or the pseudogene TRBV3-2) combines with J gene TRBJ1-3; possibly TRBD1 for D (5 bases). There are 16 residues in the CDR3. The V gene lost 4 bases and the J gene lost 0 bases, with 13 bases spanning the gap. Germline assignment: CDR1 LGHDT and CDR2 YNNKEL (reference sequence). The CDR3 DNA reads TGTGCCAGCAGCCTTAACTTTCAGGGCTCTGGAAACACCATATATTTT. Amino acids: CASSLNFQGSGNTIYF.

The chain recombines TRBV21-1 with TRBJ1-4; TRBD1 reflects the table's D call only, with no check against the DNA. TRBV21-1 is noted as a pseudogene. The CDR3 spans 19 residues. This CDR3 is CASSEEDRGRTTTNEKLFF. In DNA form, the CDR3 reads TGTGCCAGCAGCGAGGAGGACAGGGGGCGAACTACAACTAATGAAAAACTGTTTTTT.

This chain connects TRBV18 to TRBJ1-1, with a possible D match to TRBD1 (6 bases). This CDR3 contains 14 residues. V lost 2 bases to trimming and J lost 6 bases, with 13 bases between them. Germline CDR1 KGHSH, CDR2 LQKENI. The CDR3 coding sequence is TGTGCCAGCTCACCAGCCAGGGGAGTCCCTGAAGCTTTCTTT. Its translation is CASSPARGVPEAFF.

The V gene is TRBV9, the J gene TRBJ2-5; possible D gene TRBD2, 5 bases. V dropped 0 bases and J dropped 7 bases, with 10 bases sitting between them. This CDR3 is built from 13 residues. The germline V gene encodes CDR1 SGDLS and CDR2 YYNGEE. This CDR3 is CASSVDGEGTQYF. The CDR3 nucleotides are TGTGCCAGCAGCGTAGACGGAGAGGGGACCCAGTACTTC.

The rearrangement uses TRBV5-4 and TRBJ1-2; 7 positions match TRBD1. This CDR3 has 15 amino acids. J lost 8 bases, V lost 0 bases, and 10 bases had no gene match. Germline V lookup: CDR1 SGHNT, CDR2 YYREEE (reference sequence). The CDR3 here is CASSLESGQSRGYTF. The CDR3 nucleotides are TGTGCCAGCAGCTTGGAATCGGGACAGAGTAGGGGCTACACCTTC.

V usage is TRBV4-2 and J usage is TRBJ2-6, with 8 bases fitting TRBD2. The germline V gene encodes CDR1 LGHNA and CDR2 YNFKEQ. The CDR3 loop spans 19 amino acids. With V trimmed by 1 base and J by 3 bases, 11 bases remained unmatched. CDR3 nucleotide sequence: TGTGCCAGCAGCCAAGTTGGGGGACTAGGCGGAAGTGGGGCCAACGTCCTGACTTTC. It translates to CASSQVGGLGGSGANVLTF.

The chain combines TRBV10-1 with TRBJ2-1; D is possibly TRBD2 (6 bases). Trimming cost V 6 bases and J 4 bases, with 19 bases left between them. Germline CDR1 is WNHNN and CDR2 is SYGVQD (reference sequence). There are 16 residues in the CDR3. The CDR3, as DNA: TGCGCCAGCAGGCCATATGGGGGAGGTAGGTACAATGAGCAGTTCTTC. Its translation: CASRPYGGGRYNEQFF.

The gene calls are TRBV27 and TRBJ1-1; D remains unclear. This CDR3 is 13 amino acids long. The V end was cut by 8 bases, the J end by 0 bases, with 10 bases between. Per the germline V gene, CDR1 is MNHEY and CDR2 is SMNVEV (reference sequence). The CDR3 loop is CASPPAVNTEAFF. The CDR3 coding sequence is TGTGCCAGCCCCCCCGCAGTGAACACTGAAGCTTTCTTT.

The rearrangement links TRBV2 to TRBJ1-3; unclear D gene. The germline V gene encodes CDR1 SNHLY and CDR2 FYNNEI. V lost 5 bases and J lost 4, with 6 bases in between. This CDR3 spans 12 amino acids. CDR3 bases: TGTGCCAGCAGTCAACAGGGAAACACCATATATTTT. Protein product: CASSQQGNTIYF.

The chain combines TRBV7-2 with TRBJ2-2; D is uncertain. The CDR3 consists of 16 residues. With 4 bases removed from V and 12 bases from J, the gap between germline ends came to 24 bases. Germline CDR1 reads SGHTA; CDR2 reads FQGNSA. The CDR3 DNA follows: TGTGCCAGCAGCTCCCCAGTAGTATATCCCGGAGTACAGCTGTTTTTT. This gives the protein CASSSPVVYPGVQLFF.

This clone was counted once. The chain uses TRBV18 and TRBJ2-5; 8 bases are shared with TRBD1. The junction had 10 bases not matched to a gene; V was cut back by 6 bases and J by 4 bases. The CDR3 extends over 15 amino acids. Looked up from germline, CDR1 is KGHSH and CDR2 is LQKENI. Here the CDR3 DNA reads TGTGCCAGCTCTCCAAGATATGGACAGGGAGAGACCCAGTACTTC. This translates into CASSPRYGQGETQYF.

The CDR3, as DNA: TGTGCCAGCACCCGGGGACAGGGGGAGACCCAGTACTTC. As protein: CASTRGQGETQYF. The J gene is TRBJ2-5, the V gene TRBV11-2; 10 positions match TRBD1. Trimming took 7 bases from V and 5 from J; bases not matched to a gene: 4. The V gene's germline CDR1 is SGHAT and CDR2 FQNNGV. The CDR3 consists of 13 residues.

The V gene is TRBV5-1, the J gene TRBJ2-3; 7 bases align to TRBD1. Trimming at V came to 0 bases and at J to 3 bases, leaving 4 bases not matched to a gene. The CDR3 has 15 amino acids. The germline V gene encodes CDR1 SGHRS and CDR2 YFSETQ. As DNA, the CDR3 is TGCGCCAGCAGCTTGGGCGACAGGGTGACAGATACGCAGTATTTT. Residues: CASSLGDRVTDTQYF.